The entry that follows covers one TCR beta chain sequence. Its specificity is unknown. This record comes from a study of PD-1 blockade in mismatch repair-deficient tumors. In the study overall: Enrolled about 2012-2016, patients had progressing, pretreated mismatch repair-deficient cancers of 12 to 13 types.

Study findings and constraints: Tumor-resident clones, often undetectable pretreatment in blood, expanded then contracted after pembrolizumab.

Clones were sequenced by immunoSEQ multiplex PCR, and TCRdb holds only the in-frame ones, with some missing. Altogether some 120,000 clones are present, about 88% being singletons, with the ten largest covering approximately 12%. Every patient had mismatch repair deficiency by PCR or immunohistochemistry. A few pembrolizumab responders had their TCRs sequenced. The CDR3 sequence is 13 residues long. Germline lookup yields CDR1 SGDLS and CDR2 YYNGEE. The germline V and J ends were trimmed by 0 bases and 6 bases, with 7 bases remaining between them. This clonotype originated in an adult with mismatch repair-deficient cancer. The sample here was peripheral blood, taken approximately 72 weeks after starting pembrolizumab. The chain combines TRBV9 with TRBJ2-1; D ambiguous. DNA of the CDR3: TGTGCCAGCAGCGTAGGCTTTGGCAATGAGCAGTTCTTC. This codes for CASSVGFGNEQFF.